This T cell receptor (beta chain) was captured by sequencing in a study of T cell responses to AZD1222 COVID-19 vaccine. Data came from immunoSEQ multiplex PCR; TCRdb stores just in-frame clones and leaves some out. The sample holds some 170,000 clones, 90% to 95% seen once. V lost 0 bases and J lost 0, with 12 bases in between. Germline V lookup: CDR1 LGHNA, CDR2 YNFKEQ. This CDR3 is 18 amino acids long. V and J are TRBV4-2 and TRBJ1-6; tentative D call: TRBD1 (5 bases). The receptor's source is an adult in good health. Sequences were derived from peripheral blood, sampled on day 0 of AZD1222 vaccination. CDR3 in amino acids: CASSQDSGRSSYNSPLHF. CDR3 nucleotides: TGTGCCAGCAGCCAAGATTCAGGGCGGAGCTCCTATAATTCACCCCTCCACTTT.